This TCR beta chain was retrieved from a study of early T cells in non-severe SARS-CoV-2 infection. Study-level results: Comparison of clonotypes with VDJdb favored anti-spike CD8 responses while missing private and CD4 specificities.

This clonotype has at least ten counts. Its antigen is currently unknown. This CDR3 spans 15 amino acids. V trimming: 4 bases; J trimming: 8 bases; junction bases outside the gene matches: 9. Individual cDNA molecules received unique molecular identifiers during library preparation. Each CDR3 protein gets one entry after TCRdb re-called the 5' RACE reads with MiXCR. The data contain more than 65,000 distinct CDR3 sequences, around 13% of them singletons. Input material: whole blood. The V and J genes are TRBV12-3 or TRBV12-4 and TRBJ2-3, with 10 bases matching TRBD2. This TCR came from an adult who was a healthcare worker with PCR-confirmed SARS-CoV-2 infection or an uninfected control (not recorded which). The CDR3 nucleotides are TGTGCCAGCAGTTATCGGACTAGCGGAAGCCCTACGCAGTATTTT. It yields the protein CASSYRTSGSPTQYF.